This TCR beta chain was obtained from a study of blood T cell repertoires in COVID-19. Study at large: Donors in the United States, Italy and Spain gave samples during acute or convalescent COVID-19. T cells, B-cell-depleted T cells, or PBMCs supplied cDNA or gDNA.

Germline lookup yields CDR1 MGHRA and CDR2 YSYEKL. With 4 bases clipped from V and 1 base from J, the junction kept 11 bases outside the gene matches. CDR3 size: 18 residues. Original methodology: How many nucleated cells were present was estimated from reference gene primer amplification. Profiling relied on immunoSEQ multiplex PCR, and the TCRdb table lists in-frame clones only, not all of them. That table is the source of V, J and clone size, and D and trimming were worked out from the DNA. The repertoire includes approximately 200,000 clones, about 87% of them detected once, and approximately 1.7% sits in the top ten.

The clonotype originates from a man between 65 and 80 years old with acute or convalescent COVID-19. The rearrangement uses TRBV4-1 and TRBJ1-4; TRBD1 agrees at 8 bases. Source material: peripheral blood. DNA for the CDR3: TGCGCCAGCAGCCCCCATTTGACAGGGGTTTTAACTAATGAAAAACTGTTTTTT. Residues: CASSPHLTGVLTNEKLFF.